This TCR beta chain was found in a study of T cell responses to AZD1222 COVID-19 vaccine. Study in general: The analysis combined second doses at about 4 or about 12 weeks.

Germline V gene sequence: CDR1 MDHEN, CDR2 SYDVKM. J gave up 3 bases and V 7 bases, and 8 bases lay outside the gene matches. The CDR3 sequence is 15 residues long. Repertoires were generated with immunoSEQ multiplex PCR, while TCRdb's copy carries only in-frame clones and drops some. The profile shows 150,000 to 200,000 clones, roughly nine tenths of them singletons. The TCR sequence derives from an adult in good health. The material sequenced was peripheral blood, taken on day 0 of AZD1222 vaccination. The V call is TRBV28, the J call TRBJ1-1; 10 bases fit TRBD1. The DNA for the CDR3 is TGTGCCAGCACCCTGGCTGGGACAGGGGACACTGAAGCTTTCTTT. This encodes CASTLAGTGDTEAFF.